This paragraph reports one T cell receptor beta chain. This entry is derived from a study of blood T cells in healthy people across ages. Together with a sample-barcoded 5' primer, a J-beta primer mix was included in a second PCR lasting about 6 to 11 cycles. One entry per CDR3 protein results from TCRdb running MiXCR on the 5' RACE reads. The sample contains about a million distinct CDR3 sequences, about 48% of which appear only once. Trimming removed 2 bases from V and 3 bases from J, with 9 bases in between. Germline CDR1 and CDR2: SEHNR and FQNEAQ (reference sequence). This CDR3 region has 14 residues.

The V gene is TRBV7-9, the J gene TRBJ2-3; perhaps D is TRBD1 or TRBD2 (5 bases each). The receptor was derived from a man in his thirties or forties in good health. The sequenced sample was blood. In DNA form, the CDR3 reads TGTGCCAGCAGCTTATCGGGGACGACAGATACGCAGTATTTT. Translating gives CASSLSGTTDTQYF.